This entry describes one TCR beta chain. TCRdb processed the 5' RACE reads again and assigns one entry to each CDR3 protein, with no DNA. The sample's table shows some 130,000 distinct CDR3 sequences. This specimen belongs to a study of monozygotic twins with inflammatory bowel disease. The sample consisted of blood. The sequence derives from a human donor with ulcerative colitis or Crohn's disease, or a healthy co-twin of an affected twin (not recorded which).

The CDR3 reads CSVGLSGSSYNEQFF. The V call is TRBV29-1, the J call TRBJ2-1. The CDR3 extends over 15 amino acids. Looked up from germline, CDR1 is SQVTM and CDR2 is ANQGSEA.